The rows below give T cell receptor beta chains drawn from one sample of a study of blood T cells in healthy people across ages. TCRdb re-analysed the 5' RACE reads in MiXCR, keeping a single row per CDR3 protein. The sample includes approximately 780,000 distinct CDR3 sequences, roughly 26% seen only once; the top ten take less than 3.5%. The same data also went into a second study, on T cells of mothers and their children.

Sequences were obtained from blood. The receptors shown here come from a boy younger than 18 in good health. The CDR3 runs from the conserved cysteine through the conserved F or W. D genes are given only for firm matches. Only part of the rows carry a size: once, few, many, or a class if the clone is expanded.

CASSPSGGRNEKLFF	TGTGCCAGTAGTCCTTCCGGGGGCCGAAATGAAAAACTGTTTTTT	-	-	TRBJ1-4	TRBV19
CASGLLGDFTDTQYF	TGTGCTAGTGGTTTGTTGGGGGATTTCACAGATACGCAGTATTTT	-	-	TRBJ2-3	TRBV12-5
CASSLWELWESPRHGNSPLHF	TGTGCCAGCAGTTTGTGGGAGCTTTGGGAGTCCCCTCGGCACGGAAATTCACCCCTCCACTTT	-	few	TRBJ1-6	TRBV12-3/TRBV12-4
CASTAERGNEQFF	TGTGCCAGCACGGCGGAGCGGGGCAATGAGCAGTTCTTC	TRBD2	-	TRBJ2-1	TRBV7-2
CASSQATLYEQFF	TGCGCCAGCAGCCAGGCTACTTTATATGAGCAGTTCTTC	-	-	TRBJ2-1	TRBV4-1
CASSYSSSGMVAEAFF	TGTGCCAGCAGTTACTCGTCGTCAGGAATGGTCGCTGAAGCTTTCTTT	-	-	TRBJ1-1	TRBV6-5
CASSLGPPGETQYF	TGTGCCAGCAGCTTAGGCCCTCCTGGGGAGACCCAGTACTTC	-	few	TRBJ2-5	TRBV7-6
CASSNRGLAHYGYTF	TGTGCCAGCAGTAACAGGGGATTGGCACACTATGGCTACACCTTC	TRBD1	few	TRBJ1-2	TRBV12-3/TRBV12-4
CASSRHPGANYGYTF	TGTGCCAGCAGTCGCCACCCCGGAGCTAACTATGGCTACACCTTC	-	-	TRBJ1-2	TRBV28
CASSSPQVRGHEQYF	TGTGCCAGCAGCTCCCCCCAGGTGAGAGGTCACGAGCAGTACTTC	-	-	TRBJ2-7	TRBV7-2
CASSLTGQGETQYF	TGTGCCAGCAGTTTGACTGGTCAGGGGGAGACCCAGTACTTC	-	-	TRBJ2-5	TRBV7-7
CSAFRSPHGYTF	TGCAGTGCTTTCCGGTCTCCCCATGGCTACACCTTC	-	few	TRBJ1-2	TRBV20-1
CASSQGQVSYEQYF	TGTGCCAGCAGCCAGGGACAGGTCTCCTACGAGCAGTACTTC	TRBD1	-	TRBJ2-7	TRBV14
CASSRTDNYGYAF	TGTGCCAGCAGTCGGACCGATAACTATGGCTACGCCTTC	-	-	TRBJ1-2	TRBV6-5
CSAHWTSPETQYF	TGCAGTGCTCACTGGACTAGCCCAGAGACCCAGTACTTC	TRBD2	-	TRBJ2-5	TRBV20-1
CSARQGSTEAFF	TGCAGTGCTCGTCAGGGTTCCACTGAAGCTTTCTTT	-	few	TRBJ1-1	TRBV20-1
CASSLAQQVQYF	TGTGCCAGCAGTTTAGCGCAGCAGGTGCAGTACTTC	-	few	TRBJ2-7	TRBV12-3/TRBV12-4
CASRLAGGGYGYTF	TGTGCCAGCAGGTTGGCGGGTGGGGGCTATGGCTACACCTTC	-	few	TRBJ1-2	TRBV7-2
CASSLDRGRGQPQHF	TGCGCCAGCAGCTTGGACCGGGGGCGGGGTCAGCCCCAGCATTTT	-	few	TRBJ1-5	TRBV5-1
CASSRGGTSSYEQYF	TGTGCCAGCAGCCGAGGGGGGACTAGCTCCTACGAGCAGTACTTC	TRBD2	few	TRBJ2-7	TRBV11-2
CASSGDSFYNEQFF	TGCGCCAGCAGCGGCGACAGCTTCTACAATGAGCAGTTCTTC	-	few	TRBJ2-1	TRBV6-1
CASSVWLGQNYGYTF	TGTGCCAGCAGTGTATGGCTGGGACAGAACTATGGCTACACCTTC	TRBD1	-	TRBJ1-2	TRBV2
CASSFYAGSSGNTIYF	TGTGCCAGCAGTTTCTACGCCGGGTCCTCTGGAAACACCATATATTTT	-	-	TRBJ1-3	TRBV12-3/TRBV12-4
CASSLGVAGASGETQYF	TGTGCCAGCAGCCTCGGGGTAGCGGGGGCTAGTGGAGAGACCCAGTACTTC	TRBD2	-	TRBJ2-5	TRBV28
CSARAGSGGVTDTQYF	TGCAGTGCTAGAGCAGGAAGCGGGGGGGTCACAGATACGCAGTATTTT	TRBD2	-	TRBJ2-3	TRBV20-1
CSAFGQGASGNTIYF	TGCAGTGCTTTCGGACAGGGGGCGTCTGGAAACACCATATATTTT	TRBD1	few	TRBJ1-3	TRBV20-1
CASTSGGKETQYF	TGTGCCAGCACTAGCGGGGGGAAAGAGACCCAGTACTTC	TRBD2	-	TRBJ2-5	TRBV9
CASSLDGGGARETQYF	TGTGCCAGCAGTTTAGACGGCGGGGGGGCCCGAGAGACCCAGTACTTC	TRBD2	-	TRBJ2-5	TRBV12-3/TRBV12-4
CASQPTGLSTYEQYF	TGTGCCAGCCAACCGACAGGCTTAAGCACCTACGAGCAGTACTTC	-	few	TRBJ2-7	TRBV6-5
CASSFIPGLAGDNEQFF	TGCGCCAGCAGCTTCATACCGGGACTAGCGGGGGACAATGAGCAGTTCTTC	TRBD2	-	TRBJ2-1	TRBV5-1
CATGEGKQFF	TGTGCCACGGGGGAGGGGAAACAGTTCTTC	TRBD2	few	TRBJ2-1	TRBV10-3
CASSYEGLRNNEQFF	TGTGCCAGCAGTTACGAGGGACTCAGAAACAATGAGCAGTTCTTC	-	few	TRBJ2-1	TRBV6-2/TRBV6-3
CASRTTGYEQYF	TGTGCCAGCAGGACGACAGGTTACGAGCAGTACTTC	-	-	TRBJ2-7	TRBV27
CASSSPGQGNTGELFF	TGTGCCAGCAGTTCCCCGGGACAGGGGAACACCGGGGAGCTGTTTTTT	TRBD1	few	TRBJ2-2	TRBV28
CASSLRLAGNTGELFF	TGTGCCAGCAGCTTAAGACTAGCGGGGAACACCGGGGAGCTGTTTTTT	TRBD2	-	TRBJ2-2	TRBV7-9
CASSQGGGIMNEKLFF	TGTGCCAGCAGCCAAGGCGGGGGGATTATGAATGAAAAACTGTTTTTT	-	-	TRBJ1-4	TRBV3-1
CASSALGGNYGYTF	TGCGCCAGCAGCGCACTGGGAGGGAACTATGGCTACACCTTC	-	few	TRBJ1-2	TRBV5-1
CSVVWRERKDEQFF	TGCAGCGTTGTTTGGCGGGAGAGGAAGGATGAGCAGTTCTTC	TRBD2	-	TRBJ2-1	TRBV29-1
CAIREKNIQYF	TGTGCCATCAGGGAGAAAAACATTCAGTACTTC	-	-	TRBJ2-4	TRBV10-3
CASSTGQGRDTQYF	TGTGCCAGCAGTACCGGACAGGGTAGGGATACGCAGTATTTT	TRBD1	-	TRBJ2-3	TRBV27
CSGKQGHEQYF	TGCAGCGGCAAACAGGGGCACGAGCAGTACTTC	TRBD1	-	TRBJ2-7	TRBV29-1
CSVGGYLIETQYF	TGCAGCGTTGGGGGTTACCTTATAGAGACCCAGTACTTC	-	-	TRBJ2-5	TRBV29-1
CASSGPRDRGGYGYTF	TGTGCCAGCAGCGGACCTCGGGACAGGGGCGGGTATGGCTACACCTTC	TRBD1	-	TRBJ1-2	TRBV9
CSARTSGGQETQYF	TGCAGTGCGCGGACTAGCGGGGGGCAAGAGACCCAGTACTTC	TRBD2	many	TRBJ2-5	TRBV20-1
CASSLEVGTGIYEQYF	TGTGCCAGCAGTTTAGAGGTCGGGACAGGGATCTACGAGCAGTACTTC	TRBD1	few	TRBJ2-7	TRBV27
CASSRTAEVQETQYF	TGCGCCAGCAGCCGGACGGCGGAAGTCCAAGAGACCCAGTACTTC	-	-	TRBJ2-5	TRBV5-1
CASSIGQGVGEKLFF	TGTGCCAGCAGCATTGGCCAGGGGGTGGGAGAAAAACTGTTTTTT	TRBD1	-	TRBJ1-4	TRBV6-6
CASSYDGAYGYTF	TGTGCCAGCAGTTACGATGGGGCCTATGGCTACACCTTC	-	-	TRBJ1-2	TRBV6-5
CASSQARQGANEKLFF	TGCGCCAGCAGCCAAGCCAGACAGGGGGCTAATGAAAAACTGTTTTTT	TRBD1	-	TRBJ1-4	TRBV4-1
CASSYERDRGLAEAFF	TGCGCCAGCAGTTACGAAAGGGACAGGGGGTTGGCTGAAGCTTTCTTT	TRBD1	-	TRBJ1-1	TRBV10-1
CASSLGGYGGTEAFF	TGTGCCAGCAGTTTGGGGGGATATGGAGGAACTGAAGCTTTCTTT	-	-	TRBJ1-1	TRBV28
CSATPRQPTDTQYF	TGCAGTGCAACCCCCCGGCAACCCACAGATACGCAGTATTTT	-	few	TRBJ2-3	TRBV20-1
CASLTGAEAFF	TGTGCCAGCCTGACAGGCGCTGAAGCTTTCTTT	-	-	TRBJ1-1	TRBV13
CASSSPQGNSPLHF	TGTGCCAGCAGTTCTCCCCAGGGGAATTCACCCCTCCACTTT	-	-	TRBJ1-6	TRBV12-3/TRBV12-4
CASSVYSGGASETQYF	TGTGCCAGCAGTGTGTATAGCGGGGGGGCCTCCGAGACCCAGTACTTC	TRBD2	few	TRBJ2-5	TRBV25-1
CASSPSGTSAYNEQFF	TGCGCCAGCAGCCCATCCGGGACTAGCGCATACAATGAGCAGTTCTTC	TRBD2	-	TRBJ2-1	TRBV5-1
CASSRGGAFQETQYF	TGTGCTAGCAGCCGGGGAGGGGCGTTCCAAGAGACCCAGTACTTC	TRBD2	-	TRBJ2-5	TRBV7-7
CASSLETFRFTDTQYF	TGCGCCAGCAGCTTGGAGACCTTTCGGTTCACAGATACGCAGTATTTT	-	-	TRBJ2-3	TRBV5-1
CASSKAGTGNLNEQYF	TGTGCCAGCAGCAAAGCGGGAACAGGGAACCTAAACGAGCAGTACTTC	-	-	TRBJ2-7	TRBV21-1
CSARPPAPGRETQYF	TGCAGTGCTAGACCTCCTGCGCCGGGACGGGAGACCCAGTACTTC	-	-	TRBJ2-5	TRBV20-1